These T cell receptor beta chains were read from a single sample in a study of a mutant IDH1 vaccine in newly diagnosed glioma. Only in-frame clones appear in the TCRdb table, and some are missing; sequencing was by immunoSEQ multiplex PCR. The table records around 60,000 clones, approximately 84% of them present only once. These receptors have no known antigen. Sample: PBMCs, taken from a glioma patient whose treatment included an IDH1 peptide vaccine. Source of these receptors: a woman between 50 and 59 years old with glioma. CDR3s include the opening cysteine and the closing phenylalanine or tryptophan. A D gene is named only where the DNA matches it firmly. The size of a clone is reported for some rows only, either as once, few or many, or as a class for expanded clones.

>TRBD2|TRBV27|.|TRBJ2-1
TGTGCCAGCAGTTATAGCGGGGGATCATACAATGAGCAGTTCTTC
CASSYSGGSYNEQFF
>.|TRBV5-6|once|TRBJ2-3
TGTGCCAGCAGCTCCCTCTTGACAGGCACAGATACGCAGTATTTT
CASSSLLTGTDTQYF
>.|TRBV10-3|.|TRBJ2-2
TGTGCCATGCGACCACAGGTGAACACCGGGGAGCTGTTTTTT
CAMRPQVNTGELFF
>TRBD1|TRBV11-2|.|TRBJ1-2
TGTGCCAGCAGCCATGGACAGGGAGCGGCTGGCTACACCTTC
CASSHGQGAAGYTF
>.|TRBV19|.|TRBJ1-2
TGTGCCAGTAGTCTTCAGGGTCGGGGCAATGGCTACACCTTC
CASSLQGRGNGYTF
>TRBD1|TRBV19|.|TRBJ1-6
TGTGCCAGTAAGGGGGCCCTTTATAATTCACCCCTCCACTTT
CASKGALYNSPLHF
>TRBD2|TRBV27|.|TRBJ2-7
TGTGCCAGCAGCAGACTAGCGGGGGCCTCCTCCTACGAGCAGTACTTC
CASSRLAGASSYEQYF
>.|TRBV6-1|.|TRBJ2-3
TGTGCCAGCAACAGGGGAGGAGATACGCAGTATTTT
CASNRGGDTQYF
>.|TRBV7-2|once|TRBJ2-5
TGTGCCAGCAGCTCCCAAGAGACCCAGTACTTC
CASSSQETQYF
>.|TRBV2|.|TRBJ2-7
TGTGCCAGCAGTGCTATCAGTTCCTACGAGCAGTACTTC
CASSAISSYEQYF